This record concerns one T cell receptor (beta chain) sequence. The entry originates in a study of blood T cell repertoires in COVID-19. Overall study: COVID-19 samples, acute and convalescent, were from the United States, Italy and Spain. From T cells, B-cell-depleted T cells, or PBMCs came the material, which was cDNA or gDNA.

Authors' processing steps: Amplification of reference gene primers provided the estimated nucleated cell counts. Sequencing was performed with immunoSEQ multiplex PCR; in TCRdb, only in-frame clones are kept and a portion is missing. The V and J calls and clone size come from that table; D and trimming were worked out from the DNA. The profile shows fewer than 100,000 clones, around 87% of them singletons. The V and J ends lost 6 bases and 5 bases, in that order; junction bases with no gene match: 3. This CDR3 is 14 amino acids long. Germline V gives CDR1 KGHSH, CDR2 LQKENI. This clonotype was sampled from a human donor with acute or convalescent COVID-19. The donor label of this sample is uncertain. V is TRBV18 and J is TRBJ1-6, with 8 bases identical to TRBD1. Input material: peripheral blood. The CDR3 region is CASSLDRDNSPLHF. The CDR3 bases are TGTGCCAGCTCGTTGGACAGGGATAATTCACCCCTCCACTTT.